Listed below are T cell receptor beta chains from one sample, sequenced in a study of human T cells and chemical hapten exposure. MiXCR was run by TCRdb on the RACE reads, yielding one entry per CDR3 protein. The table lists over 300,000 distinct CDR3 sequences, 4.5% to 5.5% of them singletons. This material consisted of whole blood, taken in connection with sensitization to the hapten diphenylcyclopropenone (DPC). These receptors originate from a woman in her forties or fifties with alopecia areata. Some clones in this sample may be carry-over from other donors' samples. Both conserved end residues are part of each CDR3. The D gene is left open where the match is weak. Clone size is given for some rows only: seen once, a few or many times, or a class if the clone is expanded.

TRBJ1-1	.	many	TRBV7-2	TGTGCCAGCAGCTCCTCGCGGGACACTGAAGCTTTCTTT	CASSSSRDTEAFF
TRBJ1-1	.	few	TRBV6-5	TGTGCCAGCAGTTACTCCTTTTCACGAGGGACTGAAGCTTTCTTT	CASSYSFSRGTEAFF
TRBJ2-5	.	many	TRBV5-1	TGCGCCAGCAGCTTCAGGGCGCAAGAGACCCAGTACTTC	CASSFRAQETQYF
TRBJ1-2	TRBD1	many	TRBV20-1	TGCAGTGCAGAAGAAGCTACAGGGGGCTATGGCTACACCTTC	CSAEEATGGYGYTF
TRBJ1-5	.	.	TRBV23-1	TGCGCCAGCAGTCGGTGGACCGGGACGAGGAGCAATCAGCCCCAGCATTTT	CASSRWTGTRSNQPQHF
TRBJ2-1	.	few	TRBV20-1	TGCAGTGCTAGAGACCGCGGAAAGGGTTTGGATGAGCAGTTCTTC	CSARDRGKGLDEQFF
TRBJ2-3	.	many	TRBV6-6	TGTGCCAGCAGAGCCACTGGACGGGGTGATGATACGCAGTATTTT	CASRATGRGDDTQYF
TRBJ2-2	.	many	TRBV29-1	TGCAGCGTTGTTAGGGGAACGAACACCGGGGAGCTGTTTTTT	CSVVRGTNTGELFF
TRBJ2-5	.	few	TRBV27	TGTGCCAGCAGTTCCCCTGTGACCGGAGAGACCCAGTACTTC	CASSSPVTGETQYF
TRBJ1-1	TRBD1	many	TRBV7-2	TGTGCCAGCAGCCCGGACAGGGGTTTGAACACTGAAGCTTTCTTT	CASSPDRGLNTEAFF
TRBJ2-3	TRBD2	few	TRBV4-3	TGCGCCAGCAGCCACGGACTAGCGGATTCCACAGATACGCAGTATTTT	CASSHGLADSTDTQYF
TRBJ1-5	TRBD1	.	TRBV24-1	TGTGCCACCAGTCAAGGTCAGGGGGCGAATGTCAATCAGCCCCAGCATTTT	CATSQGQGANVNQPQHF
TRBJ2-7	TRBD1	many	TRBV29-1	TGCAGCGTTGGATCGACAGGGGGCGAGCAGTACTTC	CSVGSTGGEQYF
TRBJ1-5	.	few	TRBV12-3/TRBV12-4	TGTGCCAGCAGTTCCAACAGGGATCAGCCCCAGCATTTT	CASSSNRDQPQHF
TRBJ2-7	.	many	TRBV29-1	TGCAGCGTTGAAGGTCAGGGGTCTAACGAGCAGTACTTC	CSVEGQGSNEQYF
TRBJ2-3	TRBD1	few	TRBV7-7	TGTGCCAGCAGCCCGGACAGGGGGCTTGATACGCAGTATTTT	CASSPDRGLDTQYF
TRBJ1-5	.	few	TRBV27	TGTGCCAGCAGGGCAGGGTTCAATCAGCCCCAGCATTTT	CASRAGFNQPQHF
TRBJ2-3	TRBD2	many	TRBV27	TGTGCCAGCAGTTTATTAACGGGACTAGCGGGAGGAAGGAGCACAGATACGCAGTATTTT	CASSLLTGLAGGRSTDTQYF
TRBJ2-5	.	many	TRBV2	TGTGCCAGCACCATCTCGGGACTGATCCAAGAGACCCAGTACTTC	CASTISGLIQETQYF
TRBJ2-7	TRBD1	few	TRBV2	TGTGCCAGCGAGGGGAGTGAGGGGACAGGTCGGTACGAGCAGTACTTC	CASEGSEGTGRYEQYF
TRBJ1-4	.	.	TRBV18	TGTGCCAGCTCACTCTCGACAGTTGCAACTAATGAAAAACTGTTTTTT	CASSLSTVATNEKLFF
TRBJ1-3	.	many	TRBV9	TGTGCCAGTTCCGGAAACACCATATATTTT	CASSGNTIYF
TRBJ2-1	TRBD2	many	TRBV6-5	TGTGCCAGCAGTTACAGCCTAGCGGGAGTAGGCAATGAGCAGTTCTTC	CASSYSLAGVGNEQFF
TRBJ2-5	TRBD1	many	TRBV5-5	TGTGCCAGCAGCTGGGGACAGGGGGCACGAGAGACCCAGTACTTC	CASSWGQGARETQYF
TRBJ1-1	TRBD1	.	TRBV2	TGTGCCAGCAAACAGGGGGGCACTGAAGCTTTCTTT	CASKQGGTEAFF
TRBJ2-3	TRBD1	many	TRBV6-6	TGTGCCAGCAGTTACTGGACAGGAGGAACAGATACGCAGTATTTT	CASSYWTGGTDTQYF
TRBJ1-2	TRBD1	many	TRBV7-2	TGTGCCAGCAGCATCTGGCGGTGGACAGGTGATAACTATGGCTACACCTTC	CASSIWRWTGDNYGYTF
TRBJ1-1	.	few	TRBV9	TGTGCCAGCAGCGTAGGCAGGGTCCCCACTGAAGCTTTCTTT	CASSVGRVPTEAFF
TRBJ1-4	TRBD1	many	TRBV4-3	TGCGCCAGCAGCCAAGAAGGGACAGGGGATGAAAAACTGTTTTTT	CASSQEGTGDEKLFF